These T cell receptor beta chains were read from a single sample in a study of blood T cell repertoires in COVID-19. The data were produced by immunoSEQ multiplex PCR, yet TCRdb's version contains in-frame clones alone and is incomplete. The data contain tens of thousands of clones, around 84% of them seen just once; the ten biggest clones take up over 4%. Material for sequencing was peripheral blood. Every receptor here comes from a man aged 50-60 years with acute or convalescent COVID-19. Both conserved end residues are part of each CDR3. The order of the fields is clone size, D gene, V gene, J gene, CDR3 protein, CDR3 DNA. A D gene is named only where the DNA matches it firmly. Not all rows give a size; the values are once, few, many and, for expanded clones, a class.

.	.	TRBV7-9	TRBJ1-1	CASSLEPGVSEAFF	TGTGCCAGCAGCTTAGAACCAGGGGTCAGCGAAGCTTTCTTT
once	TRBD2	TRBV27	TRBJ2-1	CASSFGLAGGNEQFF	TGTGCCAGCAGTTTCGGACTAGCGGGAGGTAATGAGCAGTTCTTC
.	.	TRBV9	TRBJ2-1	CASSVSQRIDNEQFF	TGTGCCAGCAGCGTAAGCCAGCGGATAGACAATGAGCAGTTCTTC
.	TRBD1	TRBV19	TRBJ1-5	CASRDSHNQPQHF	TGTGCCAGTCGGGACAGCCACAATCAGCCCCAGCATTTT
.	.	TRBV12-3/TRBV12-4	TRBJ1-2	CASRLTGNYGYTF	TGTGCCAGCAGACTCACAGGGAACTATGGCTACACCTTC
once	.	TRBV16	TRBJ1-1	CASTGGAVTEAFF	TGTGCCAGCACCGGCGGGGCAGTCACTGAAGCTTTCTTT
.	.	TRBV2	TRBJ2-5	CASSGNGAVETQYF	TGTGCCAGCAGTGGCAATGGGGCAGTAGAGACCCAGTACTTC
.	TRBD1	TRBV14	TRBJ1-2	CASSRTGQGYGYTF	TGTGCCAGCAGCCGCACGGGACAGGGGTACGGCTACACCTTC
.	.	TRBV11-3	TRBJ1-3	CASSLDRQGLPSGNTIYF	TGTGCCAGCAGCTTAGATCGCCAGGGGCTCCCGAGCGGAAACACCATATATTTT
.	TRBD2	TRBV6-2/TRBV6-3	TRBJ2-5	CASSYSTSGADQETQYF	TGTGCCAGCAGTTACTCGACTAGCGGGGCCGACCAAGAGACCCAGTACTTC
.	TRBD2	TRBV24-1	TRBJ2-1	CATGSGGAYDEQFF	TGTGCCACCGGGAGCGGGGGGGCCTACGATGAGCAGTTCTTC
.	TRBD1	TRBV6-6	TRBJ1-1	CASQGDTEAFF	TGTGCCAGCCAGGGGGACACTGAAGCTTTCTTT
.	.	TRBV3-1/TRBV3-2	TRBJ1-2	CASSQDSDRTFNYGYTF	TGTGCCAGCAGCCAAGATTCGGACAGAACTTTTAACTATGGCTACACCTTC
.	TRBD1	TRBV28	TRBJ2-7	CASSDPLGQGAGEQYF	TGTGCCAGCAGTGACCCCTTAGGACAGGGGGCTGGCGAGCAGTACTTC
few	TRBD2	TRBV6-5	TRBJ2-7	CASSYRASGSYEQYF	TGTGCCAGCAGTTACAGGGCTAGCGGGAGCTACGAGCAGTACTTC
.	.	TRBV27	TRBJ1-1	CASSPGFRGDTEAFF	TGTGCCAGCAGTCCGGGTTTTCGCGGGGACACTGAAGCTTTCTTT
.	.	TRBV6-5	TRBJ2-2	CASSFFVNTGELFF	TGTGCCAGCAGTTTCTTCGTCAACACCGGGGAGCTGTTTTTT
once	.	TRBV5-5	TRBJ2-7	CASVGGSYEQYF	TGTGCCAGCGTCGGGGGCTCCTACGAGCAGTACTTC